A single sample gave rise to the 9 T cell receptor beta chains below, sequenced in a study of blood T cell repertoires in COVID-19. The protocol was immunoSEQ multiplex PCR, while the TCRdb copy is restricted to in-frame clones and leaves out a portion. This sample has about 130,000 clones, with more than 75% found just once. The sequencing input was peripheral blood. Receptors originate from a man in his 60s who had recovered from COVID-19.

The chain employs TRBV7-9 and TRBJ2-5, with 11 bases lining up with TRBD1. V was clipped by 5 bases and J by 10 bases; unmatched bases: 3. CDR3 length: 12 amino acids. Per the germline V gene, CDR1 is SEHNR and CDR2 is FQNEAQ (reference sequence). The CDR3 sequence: CASSRGQGDQYF. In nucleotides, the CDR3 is TGTGCCAGCAGCCGGGGACAGGGGGACCAGTACTTC.

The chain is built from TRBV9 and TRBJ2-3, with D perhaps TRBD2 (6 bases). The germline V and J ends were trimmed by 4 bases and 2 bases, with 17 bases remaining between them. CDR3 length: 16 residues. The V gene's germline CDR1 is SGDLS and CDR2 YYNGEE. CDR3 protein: CASSSGVLAITDTQYF. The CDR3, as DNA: TGTGCCAGCAGCTCTGGGGTGCTAGCGATCACAGATACGCAGTATTTT.

The CDR3 reads CATSVLPHEQFF. In DNA, the CDR3 is TGTGCCACCAGTGTACTCCCACATGAGCAGTTCTTC. The chain employs TRBV24-1 and TRBJ2-1; D is unresolved. Trimming removed 5 bases from V and 8 bases from J, with 9 bases in between. This CDR3 region has 12 residues. The germline V gene encodes CDR1 KGHDR and CDR2 SFDVKD.

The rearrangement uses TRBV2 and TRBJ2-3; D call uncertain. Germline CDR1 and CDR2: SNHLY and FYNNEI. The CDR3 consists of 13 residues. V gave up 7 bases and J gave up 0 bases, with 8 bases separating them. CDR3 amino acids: CASNPRSTDTQYF. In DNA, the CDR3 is TGTGCCAGCAATCCCAGAAGCACAGATACGCAGTATTTT. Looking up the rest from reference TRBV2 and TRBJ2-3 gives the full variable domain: EPEVTQTPSHQVTQMGQEVILRCVPISNHLYFYWYRQILGQKVEFLVSFYNNEISEKSEIFDDQFSVERPDGSNFTLKIRSTKLEDSAMYFCASNPRSTDTQYFGPGTRLTVL.

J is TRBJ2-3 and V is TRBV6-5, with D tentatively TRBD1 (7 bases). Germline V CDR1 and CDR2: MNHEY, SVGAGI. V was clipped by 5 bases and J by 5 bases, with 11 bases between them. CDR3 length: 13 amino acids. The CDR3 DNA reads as TGTGCCAGCAGTAGACAGGGAGGAGATACGCAGTATTTT. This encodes CASSRQGGDTQYF.

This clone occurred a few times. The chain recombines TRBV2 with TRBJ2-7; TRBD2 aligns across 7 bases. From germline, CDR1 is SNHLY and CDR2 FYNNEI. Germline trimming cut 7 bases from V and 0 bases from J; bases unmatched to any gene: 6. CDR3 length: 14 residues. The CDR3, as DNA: TGTGCCAGCAAGAGTCGGGGGGACTCCTACGAGCAGTACTTC. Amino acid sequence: CASKSRGDSYEQYF.

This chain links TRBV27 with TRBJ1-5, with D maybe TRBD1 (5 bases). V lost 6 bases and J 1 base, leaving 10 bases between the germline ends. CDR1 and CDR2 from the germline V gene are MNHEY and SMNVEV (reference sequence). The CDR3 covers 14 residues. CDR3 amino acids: CASRAGVSNQPQHF. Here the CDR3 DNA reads TGTGCCAGCAGAGCGGGGGTAAGCAATCAGCCCCAGCATTTT.

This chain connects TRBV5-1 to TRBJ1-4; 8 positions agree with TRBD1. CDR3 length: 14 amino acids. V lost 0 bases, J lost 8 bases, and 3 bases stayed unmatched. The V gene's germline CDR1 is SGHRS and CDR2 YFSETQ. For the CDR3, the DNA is TGCGCCAGCAGCTTGGGCAGGGGGCAGGAAAAACTGTTTTTT. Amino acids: CASSLGRGQEKLFF.

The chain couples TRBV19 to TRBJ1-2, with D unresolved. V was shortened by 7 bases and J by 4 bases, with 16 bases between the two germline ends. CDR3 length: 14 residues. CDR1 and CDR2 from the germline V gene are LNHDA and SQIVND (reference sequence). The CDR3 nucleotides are TGTGCCAGTACGCGGGAGGTGCTAGGCTATGGCTACACCTTC. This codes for CASTREVLGYGYTF. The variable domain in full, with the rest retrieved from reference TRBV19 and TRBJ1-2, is DGGITQSPKYLFRKEGQNVTLSCEQNLNHDAMYWYRQDPGQGLRLIYYSQIVNDFQKGDIAEGYSVSREKKESFPLTVTSAQKNPTAFYLCASTREVLGYGYTFGSGTRLTVV.